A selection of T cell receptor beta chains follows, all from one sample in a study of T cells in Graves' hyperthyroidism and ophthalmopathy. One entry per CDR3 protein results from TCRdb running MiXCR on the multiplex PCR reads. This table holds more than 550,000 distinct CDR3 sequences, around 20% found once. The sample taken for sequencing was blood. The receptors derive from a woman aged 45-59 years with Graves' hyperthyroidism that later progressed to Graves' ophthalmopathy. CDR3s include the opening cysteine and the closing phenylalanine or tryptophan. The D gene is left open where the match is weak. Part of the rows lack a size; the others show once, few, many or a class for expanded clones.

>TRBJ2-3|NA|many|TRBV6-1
TGTGCCAGCAGTGAAGCGCAGTATACGAGCACAGATACGCAGTATTTT
CASSEAQYTSTDTQYF
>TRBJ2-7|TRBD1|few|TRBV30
TGTGCCTGGTTAGACAGGGGCGAGCAGTACTTC
CAWLDRGEQYF
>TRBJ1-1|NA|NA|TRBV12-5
TGTGCTAGTGGTTTTTCAGGGGACACTAAAGCTTTCTTT
CASGFSGDTKAFF
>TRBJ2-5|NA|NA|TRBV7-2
TGTGCCAGCAGCTTAGAGTGGGGCGGGCAGGAGACCCAGTACTTC
CASSLEWGGQETQYF
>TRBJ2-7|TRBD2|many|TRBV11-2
TGTGCCAGCAGCGTTAGCGGGGGGGCCGCCTACGAGCAGTACTTC
CASSVSGGAAYEQYF
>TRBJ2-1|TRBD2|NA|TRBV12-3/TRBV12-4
TGTGCCAGTACCAGCGGGGGGGCCTCAAATGAGCAGTTCTTC
CASTSGGASNEQFF
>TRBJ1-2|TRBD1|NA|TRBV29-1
TGCAGCGTACCAGACAGGGGGGTCTATGGCTACACCTTC
CSVPDRGVYGYTF
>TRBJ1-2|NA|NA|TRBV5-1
TGCGCCAGCAGCCAGGCGGGACACCAGACCGATGGCTACACCTTC
CASSQAGHQTDGYTF
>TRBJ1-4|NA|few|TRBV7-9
TGTGCCAGCAGCTTTAAAAAAAGCCAGGGAACAGGGATCGGTGAAAAACTGTTTTTT
CASSFKKSQGTGIGEKLFF
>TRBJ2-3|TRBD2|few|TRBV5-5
TGTGCCAGCAGCTTGTGGGGCGGGGGTAACACAGATACGCAGTATTTT
CASSLWGGGNTDTQYF
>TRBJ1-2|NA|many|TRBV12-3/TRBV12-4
TGTGCCAGCAGCTACGCTGGCTACACCTTC
CASSYAGYTF
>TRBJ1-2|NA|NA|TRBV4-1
TGCGCCAGCAGCCAAGAAGGGGAAGCTAACTATGGCTACACCTTC
CASSQEGEANYGYTF
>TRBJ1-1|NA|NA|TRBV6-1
TGTGCCAGCAGTGAAATCTGGGGGACCACTGAAGCTTTCTTT
CASSEIWGTTEAFF
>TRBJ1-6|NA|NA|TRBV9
TGTGCCAGCAGCGACCGGGCTCACACACCCCTCCACTTT
CASSDRAHTPLHF
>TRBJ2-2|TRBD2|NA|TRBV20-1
TGCAGTTCGAGCGGGGGGGGCACCGGGGAGCTGTTTTTT
CSSSGGGTGELFF
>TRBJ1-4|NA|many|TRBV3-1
TGTGCCAGCAGCCATGGGACCGTAGGGAGTGAACTGTTTTTT
CASSHGTVGSELFF
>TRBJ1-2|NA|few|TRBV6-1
TGTGCCAGCAGTCTTTACAGGGACGACTACAGTGGCTACACCTTC
CASSLYRDDYSGYTF
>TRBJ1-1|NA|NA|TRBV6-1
TGTGCCAGCAGACAAGCGGGACGGGGAAACACTGAAGCTTTCTTT
CASRQAGRGNTEAFF
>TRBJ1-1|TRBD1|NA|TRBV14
TGTGCCAGCAGCCCCAACAGGGGCCCAAGCGAATCTTTCTTT
CASSPNRGPSESFF
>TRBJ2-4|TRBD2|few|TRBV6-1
TGTGCCAGCAGTGTGGGACTAGCGGGGGGGCCGACCAAAAACATTCAGTACTTC
CASSVGLAGGPTKNIQYF
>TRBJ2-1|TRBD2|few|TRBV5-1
TGCGCCAGCAGCTTCGCTAGCGGGGGGGTATCAAATGAGCAGTTCTTC
CASSFASGGVSNEQFF
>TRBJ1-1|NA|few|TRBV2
TGTGCCTGGACAGTTAGTGAAGCTTTCTTT
CAWTVSEAFF
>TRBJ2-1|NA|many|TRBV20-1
TGCAGTGCAAAGGACCACGCAGGTGAGCAGTTCTTC
CSAKDHAGEQFF
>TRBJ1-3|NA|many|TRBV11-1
TGTGCCAGCAGCTTAGGCCCCACCGGCGACACCATATATTTT
CASSLGPTGDTIYF
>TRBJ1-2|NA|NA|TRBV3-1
TGTGCCAGCAGCCAAGACAACAGGCAGTATGGCTACACCTTC
CASSQDNRQYGYTF
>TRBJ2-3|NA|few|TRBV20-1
TGCAGTCGCCCGGGGGCGGCAGATACGCAGTATTTT
CSRPGAADTQYF